This T cell receptor beta chain emerged from a study of CD8+CD57+ T cells in acquired aplastic anemia. Using genomic DNA as the template, TCR beta VDJ and CDR3 profiling was carried out. MiXCR, run by TCRdb on the reads, gives a single entry per CDR3 protein. The repertoire holds 100,000 to 150,000 distinct CDR3 sequences, over 30% seen once, with under 3% in the top ten. Sequenced patients had shown CD8+CD57+ cell expansion by flow cytometry. The CDR3 is 15 residues long. Deletions cut 0 bases from V and 12 bases from J, with 18 bases between. In germline, CDR1 is DFQATT, CDR2 SNEGSKA (reference sequence). In this sample, this clonotype turned up many times.

Specimen: sorted CD4+, CD8+, or CD8+CD57+ T cells (not recorded which) from PBMCs. The chain recombines TRBV20-1 with TRBJ1-6, with no clear D. The sequence came from a human donor with aplastic anemia. The CDR3 is CSARDRYGLTQPLHF. CDR3 in DNA: TGCAGTGCTAGAGATAGGTATGGCCTTACACAACCCCTCCACTTT.